These 17 T cell receptor delta chains were all obtained from the same sample, sequenced in a study of γδ T cells in repeated Plasmodium falciparum infection. Flow sorting of PBMC yielded separate Vgamma9/Vdelta2+ and Vdelta2-negative gammadelta T cell populations for bulk repertoire analysis. TCRdb re-called the multiplex PCR reads using CATT. Of roughly 50,000 delta-chain clones listed, roughly 1.6% are singletons. The sample was gamma-delta T cells from blood. The source is a pool of human donors (malaria-infected and uninfected, not separated).

In this sample, this clone turned up a few times. The TCRdb record carries a much larger clone's protein, which differs from this DNA's translation at residue 3; a read error is the likely cause, and the protein listed here is the DNA translation. V gene TRDV1 combines with J gene TRDJ1; 12 bases agree with TRDD3. No J gene was available from TCRdb, and it was assigned here by a germline match of the DNA. CDR1 and CDR2 from the germline V gene are TSWWSYY and QGS. This CDR3 has 23 amino acids. CDR3 in amino acids: CAPGRRVVTRKLGDTPSTDKLIF. The CDR3 DNA sequence: TGTGCTCCTGGGAGAAGGGTAGTTACCCGAAAACTGGGGGATACTCCCAGTACCGATAAACTCATCTTT.

This clone was counted a few times. This may be a read error, as it is one base from a much larger clone. The CDR3 DNA follows: TGTGCTCTTGGGGAACTTACTGGGGATACGACCGATAAACTCATCTTT. Protein: CALGELTGDTTDKLIF. This chain uses TRDV1 with TRDJ1; the match to TRDD3 covers 9 bases. No J gene is reported in TCRdb; it was inferred here by comparing the DNA with germline. The CDR3 has 16 amino acids. Germline V gives CDR1 TSWWSYY, CDR2 QGS. The junction had 4 bases not matched to a gene; V was cut back by 0 bases and J by 2 bases.

In its sample, this clone was seen a few times. This DNA translates differently at residue 21 from the TCRdb protein, which is that of a much larger clone; a read error is likely, and the protein shown is the DNA's own translation. This chain joins TRDV1 and TRDJ2; TRDD3 aligns across 11 bases. Here the J gene was assigned by germline matching of the DNA, as TCRdb has none. CDR3 length: 25 amino acids. The germline V gene has CDR1 TSWWSYY and CDR2 QGS. Here the CDR3 DNA reads TGTGCTCTTGGGGAAGATCCTACGCTCGTACTGGGGGATATTTCACGTGGGGCTTTGACAGAACAACTCTTCTTT. It is translated as CALGEDPTLVLGDISRGALTEQLFF.

This sequence joins TRDV1 and TRDJ1; 7 positions agree with TRDD3. The J gene comes from matching the DNA to germline here; TCRdb lacks it. Germline V lookup: CDR1 TSWWSYY, CDR2 QGS. V trimming: 0 bases; J trimming: 0 bases; junction bases outside the gene matches: 13. The CDR3 has 19 amino acids. DNA of the CDR3: TGTGCTCTTGGGGAACTAAGAGGGGTGGGGGACCCGTACACCGATAAACTCATCTTT. It specifies CALGELRGVGDPYTDKLIF.

Details on this clone: The translation of this DNA and the TCRdb protein of a much larger clone differ at residue 8, probably owing to a read error; the protein shown here is translated from the DNA. The V gene is TRDV1, the J gene TRDJ1; TRDD3 matches 8 bases. The J gene, absent from TCRdb, was called here by matching the DNA to germline. This CDR3 region has 19 residues. Germline trimming cut 9 bases from V and 3 bases from J; bases unmatched to any gene: 24. Germline CDR1 TSWWSYY, CDR2 QGS. The CDR3 DNA is TGTGCTCTCCGGGCCGTTCGATTCGTACTGGGGGTAGGCCCCGATAAACTCATCTTT. This translates into CALRAVRFVLGVGPDKLIF.

This clone was picked up a small number of times. The mismatch at residue 11 between this DNA's translation and the TCRdb protein of a much larger clone likely reflects a read error; the protein shown is translated from the DNA. The chain is built from TRDV1 and TRDJ1; weak D call: TRDD3 (6 bases). Since TCRdb gives no J gene, matching the DNA to germline was used here to assign it. Germline V gives CDR1 TSWWSYY, CDR2 QGS. The CDR3 loop spans 21 amino acids. V lost 1 base and J 2 bases, leaving 29 bases between the germline ends. The CDR3: CALGERSFPGPLGTVTDKLIF. The CDR3 DNA reads TGTGCTCTTGGGGAACGGAGCTTCCCAGGCCCCCTGGGGACGGTAACCGATAAACTCATCTTT.

About this clone: TCRdb shows a much larger clone's protein in place of this DNA's translation, and the two differ at residue 12, likely through a read error; the protein shown is translated from the DNA. The chain joins TRDV3 to TRDJ1; D might be TRDD3 (5 bases). CDR3 length: 16 residues. Germline V gene lookup returns CDR1 TVYSNPD and CDR2 GDNSRS (reference sequence). In DNA, the CDR3 is TGTGCCTCTAAAAGTCGGGGAGGTATCCACACCGGTAAACTCATCTTT. Its protein product is CASKSRGGIHTGKLIF.

This clone was counted between two and nine times. Since a far larger clone is one base different, this is likely a read error. The sample has other DNA sequences that encode this CDR3 too. The V gene is TRDV1, the J gene TRDJ1; 11 bases agree with TRDD3. The CDR3 totals 23 residues. Looked up from germline, CDR1 is TSWWSYY and CDR2 is QGS. V was pared by 2 bases and J by 0 bases, with 23 bases of the junction left unmatched. The CDR3 sequence: CALGETLGLPSVLGDTYTDKLIF. The CDR3 bases are TGTGCTCTTGGGGAAACTTTAGGTCTTCCCTCGGTGCTGGGGGATACTTACACCGATAAACTCATCTTT.

This clone was found many times. A much larger clone is a single base away; this may be a read error. The rearrangement links TRDV2 to TRDJ1; either TRDD2 or TRDD3 may fit D (6 bases each). The CDR3 consists of 19 residues. Germline-derived CDR1 and CDR2 are GEAIGNYY and EKD. The CDR3 region is CARDTGSYTGLLYTDKLIF. In nucleotides, the CDR3 is TGTGCCCGTGACACGGGATCCTACACTGGGCTACTTTACACCGATAAACTCATCTTT.

This clone was detected a few times. The protein that TCRdb holds for this DNA derives from a much larger clone and differs from the translated DNA at residue 4, which likely indicates a read error; the protein shown here is translated from the DNA. This chain links TRDV2 with TRDJ1; 12 positions agree with TRDD3. The J gene was missing in TCRdb and was found by matching the end of the DNA to germline. The CDR3 runs to 16 residues. Trimming cost V 5 bases and J 2 bases; bases outside gene matches: 8. Germline lookup yields CDR1 GEAIGNYY and CDR2 EKD. The DNA for the CDR3 is TGTGCCTGTGGCACACTGGGGGATACCCGGACCGATAAACTCATCTTT. It yields the protein CACGTLGDTRTDKLIF.

Notes on this clone: A far larger clone lies a single base away; this is likely a read error. The same CDR3 also results from other DNA sequences found in this sample. The chain has TRDV1 and TRDJ3, with 10 nucleotides matching TRDD3. Here the J gene came from matching the DNA to germline, since TCRdb omits it. V trimming: 4 bases; J trimming: 0 bases; junction bases outside the gene matches: 27. Germline lookup yields CDR1 TSWWSYY and CDR2 QGS. CDR3 length: 26 residues. In DNA, the CDR3 is TGTGCTCTTGGGGGGACTAAAGTCCAAAAGGGGGATACGCTTAGGGAGTTCTCCTGGGACACCCGACAGATGTTTTTC. This codes for CALGGTKVQKGDTLREFSWDTRQMFF.

This clone was seen only a few times. A far larger clone is off by one base, so a read error is likely. Distinct nucleotide sequences in the sample also encode this CDR3. In DNA form, the CDR3 reads TGTGCCTGTGACACCGTATCTTGGGGGATACGAGGTCGCACCGATAAGCTCATCTTT. Protein: CACDTVSWGIRGRTDKLIF. The V gene was identified as TRDV2, while no J gene was called; TRDD3, the table's D call, was not compared with the DNA. The CDR3 contains 19 residues. Germline values: CDR1 GEAIGNYY, CDR2 EKD.

About this clone: The protein recorded in TCRdb matches a much larger clone and deviates from this DNA's translation at residue 11, suggesting a read error; the protein here is obtained by translating the DNA. This sequence joins TRDV1 and TRDJ1, with D perhaps TRDD1 or TRDD3 (6 bases each). The J gene, left out of TCRdb, was set here by checking the DNA against germline. V lost 5 bases and J 0 bases, leaving 31 bases between the germline ends. The CDR3 is 21 residues long. Germline V gives CDR1 TSWWSYY, CDR2 QGS. The CDR3 reads CALGSPPGKYSSGADTDKLIF. The CDR3 DNA reads as TGTGCTCTTGGGTCCCCTCCAGGGAAATACAGTTCTGGGGCCGACACCGATAAACTCATCTTT.

Concerning this clone: TCRdb's protein, taken from a much larger clone, differs from this DNA's translation at residue 16, likely owing to a read error; the protein displayed comes from the DNA. J is TRDJ1 and V is TRDV1; 11 positions match TRDD3. TCRdb gives no J gene; it was assigned here by matching the DNA to germline. The V gene end was trimmed by 3 bases and the J gene end by 0 bases; junction bases not matched to a gene: 21. Germline values: CDR1 TSWWSYY, CDR2 QGS. The CDR3 has 22 residues. Written as DNA, the CDR3 is TGTGCTCTTGGGGACCCTTCCTTCTACTGGGGGATAGGGTCGTCGCACACCGATAAACTCATCTTT. It codes for CALGDPSFYWGIGSSHTDKLIF.

For this clone: The protein TCRdb gives is from a much larger clone and does not agree with this DNA's translation at residue 12, likely a read error; the protein shown here comes from the DNA. The rearrangement joins TRDV1 to TRDJ1, with D maybe TRDD2 (6 bases). Because TCRdb records no J gene, it was assigned here through a match of the DNA to germline. V was shortened by 4 bases and J by 4 bases, with 34 bases between the two germline ends. The CDR3 totals 21 residues. CDR1 and CDR2 from the germline V gene are TSWWSYY and QGS. The CDR3 DNA follows: TGTGCTCTTGGGGGGACACACCTTCCCACGATAAGCCCCTGGTCCCACGATAAACTCATCTTT. It codes for CALGGTHLPTISPWSHDKLIF.

Only a few counts were recorded for this clone. TCRdb shows a much larger clone's protein in place of this DNA's translation, and the two differ at residue 20, likely through a read error; the protein shown is translated from the DNA. The V and J genes are TRDV1 and TRDJ4; 13 bases align to TRDD3. This CDR3 contains 23 residues. In germline, CDR1 is TSWWSYY, CDR2 QGS. The CDR3, as DNA: TGTGCTCTTGGGGAACTTCCAACCCGATCCATACTGGGGGATACGCTAACTCCCAGAACCCTGATCTTT. It is translated as CALGELPTRSILGDTLTPRTLIF.

Only a few counts were recorded for this clone. TCRdb has a much larger clone's protein, which differs at residue 11 from the translation of this DNA, likely because of a read error; what is shown is the protein translated from the DNA. CDR3 nucleotides: TGTGCTCTTGGGGAACTTTACTGGGGGATAGGGTACACCGATAAACTCATCTTT. It encodes CALGELYWGIGYTDKLIF. The genes are TRDV1 and TRDJ1, with 11 bases aligning to TRDD3. Assignment of the J gene here rests on matching the DNA to germline, because TCRdb gives none. CDR1 and CDR2 from the germline V gene are TSWWSYY and QGS. This CDR3 has 18 amino acids. V shed 0 bases, J shed 0 bases, and the junction held 6 bases outside the gene matches.